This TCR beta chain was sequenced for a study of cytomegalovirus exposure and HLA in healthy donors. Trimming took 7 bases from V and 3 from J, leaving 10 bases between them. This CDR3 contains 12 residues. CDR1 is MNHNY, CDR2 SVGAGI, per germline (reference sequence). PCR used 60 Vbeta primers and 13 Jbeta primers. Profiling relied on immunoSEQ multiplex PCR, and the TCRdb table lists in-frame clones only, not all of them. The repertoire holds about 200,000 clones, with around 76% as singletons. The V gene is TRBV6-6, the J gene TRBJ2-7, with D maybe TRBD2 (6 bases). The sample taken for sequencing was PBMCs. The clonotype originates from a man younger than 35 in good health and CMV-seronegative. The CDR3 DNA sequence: TGTGCCAGCATGCGGGACGACTACGAGCAGTACTTC. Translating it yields CASMRDDYEQYF.